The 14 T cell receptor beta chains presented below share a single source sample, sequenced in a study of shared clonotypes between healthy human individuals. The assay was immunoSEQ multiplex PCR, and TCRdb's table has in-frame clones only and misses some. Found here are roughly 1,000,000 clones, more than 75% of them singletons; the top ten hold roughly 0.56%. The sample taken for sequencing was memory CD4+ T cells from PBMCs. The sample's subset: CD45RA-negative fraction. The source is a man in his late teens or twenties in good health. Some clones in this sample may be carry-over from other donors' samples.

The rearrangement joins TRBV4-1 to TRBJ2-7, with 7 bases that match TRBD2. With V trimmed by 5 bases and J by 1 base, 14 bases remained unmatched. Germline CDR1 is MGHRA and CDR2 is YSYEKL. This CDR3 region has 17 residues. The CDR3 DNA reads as TGCGCCAGCAGCTGGGGGACCGCTAGCGGAAATTCCTACGAGCAGTACTTC. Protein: CASSWGTASGNSYEQYF.

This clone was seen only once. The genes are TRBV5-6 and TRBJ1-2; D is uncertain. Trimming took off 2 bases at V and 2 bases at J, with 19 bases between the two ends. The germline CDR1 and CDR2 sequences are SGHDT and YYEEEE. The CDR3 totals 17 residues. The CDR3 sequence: CASSLGRNALGNYGYTF. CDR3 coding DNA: TGTGCCAGCAGCTTAGGGCGCAACGCCCTCGGGAACTATGGCTACACCTTC.

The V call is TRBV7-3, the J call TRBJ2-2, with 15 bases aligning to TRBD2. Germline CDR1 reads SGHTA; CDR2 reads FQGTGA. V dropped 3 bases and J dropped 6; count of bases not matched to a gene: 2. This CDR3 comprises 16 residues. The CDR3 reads CASSFGLAGGPGELFF. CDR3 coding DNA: TGTGCCAGCAGCTTCGGACTAGCGGGAGGGCCCGGGGAGCTGTTTTTT.

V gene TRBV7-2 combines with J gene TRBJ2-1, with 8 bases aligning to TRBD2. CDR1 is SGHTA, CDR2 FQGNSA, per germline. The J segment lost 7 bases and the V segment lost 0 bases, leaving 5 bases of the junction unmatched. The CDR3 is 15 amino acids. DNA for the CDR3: TGTGCCAGCAGCTTAGCAGGGACTAGAGTTAATGAGCAGTTCTTC. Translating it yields CASSLAGTRVNEQFF.

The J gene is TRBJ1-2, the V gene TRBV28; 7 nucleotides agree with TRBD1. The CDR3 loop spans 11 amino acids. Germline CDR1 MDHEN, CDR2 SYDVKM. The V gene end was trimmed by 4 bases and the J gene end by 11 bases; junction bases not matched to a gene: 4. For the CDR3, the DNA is TGTGCCAGCAGTTCCCACAGGGGTTACACCTTC. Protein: CASSSHRGYTF.

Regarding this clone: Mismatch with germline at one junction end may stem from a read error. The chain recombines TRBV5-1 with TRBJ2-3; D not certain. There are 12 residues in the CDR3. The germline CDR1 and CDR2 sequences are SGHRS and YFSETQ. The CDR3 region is CASSFSTDTRYF. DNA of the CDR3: TGCGCCAGCAGCTTTTCCACAGATACGCGGTATTTT. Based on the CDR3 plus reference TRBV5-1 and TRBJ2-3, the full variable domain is KAGVTQTPRYLIKTRGQQVTLSCSPISGHRSVSWYQQTPGQGLQFLFEYFSETQRNKGNFPGRFSGRQFSNSRSEMNVSTLELGDSALYLCASSFSTDTRYFGPGTRLTVL.

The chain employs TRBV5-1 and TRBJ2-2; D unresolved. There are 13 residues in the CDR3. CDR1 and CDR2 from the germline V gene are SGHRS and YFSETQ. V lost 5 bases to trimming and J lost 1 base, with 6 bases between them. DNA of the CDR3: TGCGCCAGCAGGCTCGGGAACACCGGGGAGCTGTTTTTT. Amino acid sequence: CASRLGNTGELFF.

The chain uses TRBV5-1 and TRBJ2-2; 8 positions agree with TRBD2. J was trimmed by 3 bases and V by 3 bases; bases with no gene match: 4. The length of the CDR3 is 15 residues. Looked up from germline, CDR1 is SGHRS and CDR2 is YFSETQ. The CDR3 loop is CASSWSGRDTGELFF. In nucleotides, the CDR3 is TGCGCCAGCAGCTGGAGCGGGAGAGACACCGGGGAGCTGTTTTTT.

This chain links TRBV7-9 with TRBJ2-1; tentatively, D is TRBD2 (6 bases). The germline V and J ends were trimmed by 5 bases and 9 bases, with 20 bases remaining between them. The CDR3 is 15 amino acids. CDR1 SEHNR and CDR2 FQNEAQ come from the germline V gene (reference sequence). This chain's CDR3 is CASSPLARRAGEQFF. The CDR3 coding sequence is TGTGCCAGCAGCCCCCTGGCGCGTAGAGCGGGTGAGCAGTTCTTC.

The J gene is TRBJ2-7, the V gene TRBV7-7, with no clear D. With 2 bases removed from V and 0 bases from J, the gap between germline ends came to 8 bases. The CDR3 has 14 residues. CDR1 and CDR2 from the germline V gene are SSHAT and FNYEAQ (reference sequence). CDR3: CASSLLKSSYEQYF. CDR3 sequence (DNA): TGTGCCAGCAGCTTACTTAAGAGCTCCTACGAGCAGTACTTC.

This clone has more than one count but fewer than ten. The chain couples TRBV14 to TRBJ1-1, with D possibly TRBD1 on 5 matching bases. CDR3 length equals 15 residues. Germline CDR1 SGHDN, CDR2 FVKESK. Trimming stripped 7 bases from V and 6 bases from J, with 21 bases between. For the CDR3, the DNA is TGTGCCAGCATCCCCGCGGGGGACTTCTCGGCTGAAGCTTTCTTT. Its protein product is CASIPAGDFSAEAFF. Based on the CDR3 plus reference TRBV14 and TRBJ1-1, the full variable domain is EAGVTQFPSHSVIEKGQTVTLRCDPISGHDNLYWYRRVMGKEIKFLLHFVKESKQDESGMPNNRFLAERTGGTYSTLKVQPAELEDSGVYFCASIPAGDFSAEAFFGQGTRLTVV.

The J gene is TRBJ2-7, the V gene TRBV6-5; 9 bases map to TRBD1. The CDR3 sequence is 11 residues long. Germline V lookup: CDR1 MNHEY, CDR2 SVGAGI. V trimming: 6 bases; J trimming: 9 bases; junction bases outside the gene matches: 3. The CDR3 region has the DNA TGTGCCAGCAGACAGGGGGCTGCGCAGTACTTC. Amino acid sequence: CASRQGAAQYF.

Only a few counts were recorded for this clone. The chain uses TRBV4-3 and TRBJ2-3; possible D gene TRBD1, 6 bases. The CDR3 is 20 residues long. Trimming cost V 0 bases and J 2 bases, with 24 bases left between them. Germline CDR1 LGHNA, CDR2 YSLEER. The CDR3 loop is CASSQDGNPGSGQNTDTQYF. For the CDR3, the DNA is TGCGCCAGCAGCCAAGATGGGAATCCCGGGTCCGGACAGAACACAGATACGCAGTATTTT.

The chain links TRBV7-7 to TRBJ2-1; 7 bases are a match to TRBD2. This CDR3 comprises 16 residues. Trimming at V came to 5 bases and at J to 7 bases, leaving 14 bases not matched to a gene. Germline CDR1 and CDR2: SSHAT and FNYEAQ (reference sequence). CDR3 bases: TGTGCCAGCAGCCGAGACGCGGGAGCCGAAGTGAATGAGCAGTTCTTC. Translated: CASSRDAGAEVNEQFF.